These 10 T cell receptor beta chains were all obtained from the same sample, sequenced in a study of blood T cell repertoires in COVID-19. Produced via immunoSEQ multiplex PCR; TCRdb's table is partial and in-frame only. This table holds about 280,000 clones, 88% found once. Sequencing used PBMCs or T cells enriched from blood (not recorded which). The source of these receptors is an older woman in a cohort exposed to, infected with or recovered from COVID-19 (not recorded which).

The chain employs TRBV15 and TRBJ2-5; perhaps TRBD1 as D (5 bases). The germline V gene encodes CDR1 LNHNV and CDR2 YYDKDF (reference sequence). The V end was cut by 2 bases, the J end by 0 bases, with 10 bases between. The CDR3 is 15 amino acids. The CDR3 DNA reads TGTGCCACCAGCAGACTTGACAGAGACCAAGAGACCCAGTACTTC. Encoded protein: CATSRLDRDQETQYF.

About this clone: Other DNA sequences in the sample encode the same CDR3. The chain recombines TRBV6-2 or TRBV6-3 with TRBJ1-5; no clear D gene. CDR1 and CDR2 (germline): MNHEY, SVGEGT. CDR3 length: 14 residues. The V end lost 0 bases, the J end lost 1 base, and 4 bases lay between the germline ends. The CDR3 sequence is CASSYSSSNQPQHF. The CDR3 DNA follows: TGTGCCAGCAGTTACTCGAGCAGCAATCAGCCCCAGCATTTT.

The table lists this clone with a count of one. The rearrangement links TRBV19 to TRBJ1-1, with 10 nucleotides matching TRBD1. V was clipped by 9 bases and J by 1 base; unmatched bases: 5. The CDR3 is 14 amino acids. CDR1 and CDR2 (germline): LNHDA, SQIVND (reference sequence). The CDR3 DNA sequence: TGTGCCAGCCGCCGACAGGGGGCGAACACTGAAGCTTTCTTT. This translates into CASRRQGANTEAFF.

The chain employs TRBV6-5 and TRBJ1-5, with unresolved D. The germline V gene encodes CDR1 MNHEY and CDR2 SVGAGI. V was cut by 6 bases and J by 0 bases, with 12 bases left in between. This CDR3 is built from 15 residues. CDR3 bases: TGTGCCAGCAGCCTAGGAAGCTATAGCAATCAGCCCCAGCATTTT. Translation: CASSLGSYSNQPQHF.

This chain connects TRBV13 to TRBJ2-1; D perhaps matches TRBD2 (6 bases). Germline CDR1 PRHDT, CDR2 FYEKMQ (reference sequence). Trimming cost V 5 bases and J 0 bases, with 14 bases left between them. The CDR3 extends over 16 amino acids. The CDR3 nucleotides are TGTGCCAGCAGCCCACAAGGAGGGAGCTCCTACAATGAGCAGTTCTTC. Translated: CASSPQGGSSYNEQFF.

This chain joins TRBV15 and TRBJ2-1; 8 nucleotides match TRBD2. Trimming cost V 1 base and J 4 bases; bases outside gene matches: 3. There are 15 residues in the CDR3. In germline, CDR1 is LNHNV, CDR2 YYDKDF (reference sequence). The CDR3 DNA sequence: TGTGCCACCAGCAGAGTACGGGAGGGATACAATGAGCAGTTCTTC. This codes for CATSRVREGYNEQFF.

The J gene is TRBJ1-1, the V gene TRBV24-1; D is unclear. The CDR3 totals 13 residues. Germline values: CDR1 KGHDR, CDR2 SFDVKD. Trimming removed 7 bases from V and 1 base from J, with 9 bases in between. The CDR3 sequence is CATSRTENTEAFF. Written as DNA, the CDR3 is TGTGCCACCAGCCGAACAGAGAACACTGAAGCTTTCTTT.

For this clone: In the same sample, other DNA sequences code for this CDR3. The V gene is TRBV3-1 (or the pseudogene TRBV3-2), the J gene TRBJ2-6, with a possible D match to TRBD2 (5 bases). CDR3 size: 16 residues. V lost 0 bases, J lost 1 base, and 7 bases lay in between. CDR1 is LGHDT, CDR2 YNNKEL, per germline (reference sequence). CDR3 DNA sequence: TGTGCCAGCAGCCAAGATCGGGGTTCTGGGGCCAACGTCCTGACTTTC. This gives the protein CASSQDRGSGANVLTF.

The V call is TRBV3-1 (or the pseudogene TRBV3-2), the J call TRBJ1-6; the D gene is possibly TRBD1 (5 bases). The CDR3 totals 14 residues. The V gene's germline CDR1 is LGHDT and CDR2 YNNKEL (reference sequence). Between the trimmed V and J ends, which lost 1 base and 9 bases, there was a span of 10 bases. This chain's CDR3 is CASSQAQGGSPLHF. DNA for the CDR3: TGTGCCAGCAGCCAAGCGCAGGGAGGTTCACCCCTCCACTTT.

This clone has just a few counts. The rearrangement links TRBV28 to TRBJ1-2; 9 nucleotides align to TRBD1. With 3 bases clipped from V and 8 bases from J, the junction kept 7 bases outside the gene matches. This CDR3 is 14 amino acids long. CDR1 is MDHEN and CDR2 is SYDVKM in the germline V gene. DNA of the CDR3: TGTGCCAGCAGTTTCCCCGGGACAGGGTCCGGCTACACCTTC. The encoded protein is CASSFPGTGSGYTF.